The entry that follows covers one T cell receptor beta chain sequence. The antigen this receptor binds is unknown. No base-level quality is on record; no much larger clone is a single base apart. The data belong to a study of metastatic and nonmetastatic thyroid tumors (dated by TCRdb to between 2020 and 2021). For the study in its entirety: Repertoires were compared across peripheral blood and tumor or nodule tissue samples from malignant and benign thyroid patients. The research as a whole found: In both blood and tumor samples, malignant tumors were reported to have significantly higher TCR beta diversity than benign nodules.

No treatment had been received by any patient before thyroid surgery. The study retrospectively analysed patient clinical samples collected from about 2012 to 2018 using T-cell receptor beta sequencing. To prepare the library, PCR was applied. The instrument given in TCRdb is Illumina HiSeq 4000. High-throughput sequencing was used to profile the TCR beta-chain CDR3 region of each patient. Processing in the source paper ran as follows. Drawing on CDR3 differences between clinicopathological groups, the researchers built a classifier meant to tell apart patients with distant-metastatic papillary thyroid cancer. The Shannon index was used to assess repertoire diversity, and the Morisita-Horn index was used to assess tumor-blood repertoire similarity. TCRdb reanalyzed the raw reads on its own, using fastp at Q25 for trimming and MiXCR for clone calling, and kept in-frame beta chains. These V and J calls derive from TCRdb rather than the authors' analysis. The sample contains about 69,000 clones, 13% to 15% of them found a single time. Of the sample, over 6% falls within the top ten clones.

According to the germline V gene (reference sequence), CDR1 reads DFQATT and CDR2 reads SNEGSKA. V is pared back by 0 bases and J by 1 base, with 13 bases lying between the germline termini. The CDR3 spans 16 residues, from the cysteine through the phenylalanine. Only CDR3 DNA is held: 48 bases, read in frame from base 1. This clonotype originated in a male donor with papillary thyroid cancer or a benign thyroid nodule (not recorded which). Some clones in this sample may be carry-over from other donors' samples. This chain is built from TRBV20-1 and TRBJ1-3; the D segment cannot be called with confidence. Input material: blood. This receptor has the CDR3 CSARDARGGSGNTIYF. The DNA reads TGCAGTGCTAGAGATGCCCGGGGAGGGTCTGGAAACACCATATATTTT.